The subject of this entry is one T cell receptor (beta chain). How the authors handled the data: Researchers report that nucleated cell counts were estimated from reference gene primer amplification. The assay was immunoSEQ multiplex PCR, and TCRdb's table has in-frame clones only and misses some. The V and J calls and clone size were taken over from that table, and D and trimming were inferred from the DNA. The sample contains some 240,000 clones, around 82% of which appear only once. The sample belongs to a study of blood T cell repertoires in COVID-19. With V trimmed by 0 bases and J by 1 base, 5 bases remained unmatched. CDR3 length equals 17 residues. The germline V gene has CDR1 SGHRS and CDR2 YFSETQ.

The receptor comes from a woman in her 70s with acute or convalescent COVID-19. Input material: peripheral blood. The V call is TRBV5-1, the J call TRBJ1-1; TRBD1 agrees at 11 bases. The CDR3 nucleotides read TGCGCCAGCAGCTTGGGTCGGACAGGGGGCAGGAACACTGAAGCTTTCTTT. Its protein is CASSLGRTGGRNTEAFF. The whole variable domain, remainder taken from reference TRBV5-1 and TRBJ1-1, is KAGVTQTPRYLIKTRGQQVTLSCSPISGHRSVSWYQQTPGQGLQFLFEYFSETQRNKGNFPGRFSGRQFSNSRSEMNVSTLELGDSALYLCASSLGRTGGRNTEAFFGQGTRLTVV.